This T cell receptor beta chain was recovered during a study of blood T cell repertoires in COVID-19. Libraries were prepared by immunoSEQ multiplex PCR; TCRdb keeps only in-frame clonotypes and omits some of them. The sample records 150,000 or so clones, roughly 80% being singletons. V was clipped by 6 bases and J by 4 bases; unmatched bases: 2. Germline-derived CDR1 and CDR2 are MNHEY and SMNVEV (reference sequence). The CDR3 spans 13 residues. The genes are TRBV27 and TRBJ1-1, with 10 bases aligning to TRBD1. This receptor was identified in a woman aged 40 to 50 with COVID-19, enrolled during active disease. Sequencing used peripheral blood. CDR3 in DNA: TGTGCCAGCAGGGGGACAGGGGCCACTGAAGCTTTCTTT. Translated: CASRGTGATEAFF.